Presented here are 27 T cell receptor beta chains from one specimen sequenced in a study of T-cell memory formation after mild COVID-19. Each CDR3 protein is one row after TCRdb ran MiXCR on the 5' RACE reads. The sample carries roughly 180,000 distinct CDR3 sequences, about 18% recorded once. Sequencing was carried out using PBMCs or a T cell subset sorted from them (not recorded which). Receptor source: a man aged 18 to 29 who had mild COVID-19 (a few samples of this study predate the infection). Cell type and time point are not known.

The CDR3 DNA reads as TGCAGTGCGAGGGAGATTCGGGGCACTGAAGCTTTCTTT. Protein sequence: CSAREIRGTEAFF. V is TRBV20-1 and J is TRBJ1-1, with no clear D. This CDR3 contains 13 residues. Trimming cost V 6 bases and J 4 bases, with 15 bases left between them. Germline V gives CDR1 DFQATT, CDR2 SNEGSKA (reference sequence).

V gene TRBV6-2 or TRBV6-3 combines with J gene TRBJ2-2; 10 bases line up with TRBD2. The germline V gene encodes CDR1 MNHEY and CDR2 SVGEGT. The V segment lost 6 bases and the J segment 7 bases; nucleotides outside the gene matches: 8. CDR3 length: 15 amino acids. Here the CDR3 reads CASRSSGGAIGELFF. The CDR3 nucleotides are TGTGCCAGCAGATCCAGCGGGGGGGCGATCGGGGAGCTGTTTTTT.

This clonotype was observed a few times. J is TRBJ2-6 and V is TRBV19; D is unclear. The CDR3 has 13 amino acids. The V gene lost 6 bases and the J gene lost 4 bases, with 7 bases spanning the gap. CDR1 is LNHDA, CDR2 SQIVND, per germline (reference sequence). The CDR3 region has the DNA TGTGCCAGTAGCCCCCGGGGGGCCAACGTCCTGACTTTC. The encoded protein is CASSPRGANVLTF.

This clonotype has ten or more counts. CDR3 coding DNA: TGCGCCAGCAGCTACACAGGGGACACTGAAGCTTTCTTT. Translating it yields CASSYTGDTEAFF. The V call is TRBV5-1, the J call TRBJ1-1, with 7 nucleotides matching TRBD1. Trimming took 3 bases from V and 3 from J; bases not matched to a gene: 2. Germline CDR1 and CDR2: SGHRS and YFSETQ. The CDR3 runs to 13 residues.

The J gene is TRBJ2-5, the V gene TRBV4-1; TRBD2 agrees at 9 bases. With 6 bases clipped from V and 1 base from J, the junction kept 6 bases outside the gene matches. Germline CDR1 is MGHRA and CDR2 is YSYEKL. The CDR3 contains 15 residues. The CDR3 DNA follows: TGCGCCAGCAGGCCTAGCGGGGTGTCCCAAGAGACCCAGTACTTC. Its translation: CASRPSGVSQETQYF.

The chain is built from TRBV6-5 and TRBJ1-3, with D possibly being TRBD1 (5 bases). The CDR3 runs to 16 residues. Trimming left V 7 bases short and J 1 base short, with 17 bases between. CDR1 and CDR2 (germline): MNHEY, SVGAGI. CDR3 amino acids: CASTSGGPFSGNTIYF. DNA of the CDR3: TGTGCCAGCACCTCGGGGGGACCATTTTCTGGAAACACCATATATTTT.

This chain uses TRBV10-3 with TRBJ1-1; D remains ambiguous. The V gene lost 8 bases and the J gene lost 2 bases, with 15 bases spanning the gap. The length of the CDR3 is 14 residues. CDR1 is ENHRY, CDR2 SYGVKD, per germline. CDR3 bases: TGTGCCATCCGCCATGTGGACCCCAACACTGAAGCTTTCTTT. This encodes CAIRHVDPNTEAFF.

This sequence joins TRBV6-2 or TRBV6-3 and TRBJ2-5; D is undetermined. V lost 5 bases, J lost 4 bases, and 5 bases lay in between. The CDR3 is 11 residues long. CDR1 is MNHEY, CDR2 SVGEGT, per germline. DNA of the CDR3: TGTGCCAGCAGTCAAACAGAGACCCAGTACTTC. Its translation: CASSQTETQYF.

Concerning this clonotype: The junction differs from germline at one of its ends, possibly a read error. This chain joins TRBV7-7 and TRBJ2-2; no clear D gene. The CDR3 sequence is 13 residues long. The germline gives CDR1 SSHAT, CDR2 FNYEAQ (reference sequence). The CDR3 loop is CASSASWTGELFF. The CDR3 nucleotides are TGTGCTAGCAGCGCCTCGTGGACCGGGGAGCTGTTTTTT. The whole variable domain, filled in from reference TRBV7-7 and TRBJ2-2, reads GAGVSQSPRYKVTKRGQDVTLRCDPISSHATLYWYQQALGQGPEFLTYFNYEAQPDKSGLPSDRFSAERPEGSISTLTIQRTEQRDSAMYRCASSASWTGELFFGEGSRLTVL.

CDR3 sequence (DNA): TGTGCCAGCAGTCGACGACAGGGTTGGCGAGAAAAACTGTTTTTT. It is translated as CASSRRQGWREKLFF. This chain links TRBV2 with TRBJ1-4; 7 bases are shared with TRBD1. In germline, CDR1 is SNHLY, CDR2 FYNNEI. The CDR3 totals 15 residues. The V gene end was trimmed by 5 bases and the J gene end by 8 bases; junction bases not matched to a gene: 11. The full variable domain, its missing parts supplied by reference TRBV2 and TRBJ1-4, is EPEVTQTPSHQVTQMGQEVILRCVPISNHLYFYWYRQILGQKVEFLVSFYNNEISEKSEIFDDQFSVERPDGSNFTLKIRSTKLEDSAMYFCASSRRQGWREKLFFGSGTQLSVL.

This clonotype turned up a few times. This rearrangement joins TRBV3-1 to TRBJ2-1, with TRBD2 matching over 7 bases. In germline, CDR1 is LGHDT, CDR2 YNNKEL (reference sequence). Unmatched junction bases numbered 5, after V lost 6 bases and J lost 0 bases. The CDR3 has 15 residues. Here the CDR3 DNA reads TGTGCCAGCAGGGAGCGGGGAAGCTCCTACAATGAGCAGTTCTTC. Its translation is CASRERGSSYNEQFF.

This clonotype was counted only a few times. V and J are TRBV7-3 and TRBJ1-2; TRBD1 is a possible D gene (5 bases). This CDR3 contains 15 residues. Germline CDR1 and CDR2: SGHTA and FQGTGA. Trimming took off 5 bases at V and 7 bases at J, with 20 bases between the two ends. Written as DNA, the CDR3 is TGTGCCAGCAGCGAGGGACCCCTGGGAGAGGGTGGCTACACCTTC. Amino acids: CASSEGPLGEGGYTF.

J is TRBJ2-3 and V is TRBV5-1; 7 bases agree with TRBD2. The CDR3 contains 17 residues. Germline trimming cut 0 bases from V and 2 bases from J; bases unmatched to any gene: 9. Germline V lookup: CDR1 SGHRS, CDR2 YFSETQ. CDR3 sequence: CASSLAVSSGNTDTQYF. The CDR3 DNA is TGCGCCAGCAGCTTGGCGGTTTCTAGCGGAAACACAGATACGCAGTATTTT.

The sample holds a few counts of this clonotype. This sequence joins TRBV12-3 or TRBV12-4 and TRBJ2-3; no clear D. The CDR3 is 14 amino acids. Trimming took 3 bases from V and 3 from J, leaving 10 bases between them. The chain's CDR3 is CASSFLESTDTQYF. The CDR3 DNA sequence: TGTGCCAGCAGTTTCCTGGAGTCGACAGATACGCAGTATTTT.

This clonotype was recorded at least ten times. In DNA, the CDR3 is TGTGCCAGCAGTTCCCCGGCGAGCCTAGAGACCCAGTACTTC. It is translated as CASSSPASLETQYF. This chain links TRBV27 with TRBJ2-5; D unresolved. V lost 4 bases to trimming and J lost 4 bases, with 13 bases between them. The CDR3 loop spans 14 amino acids. CDR1 MNHEY and CDR2 SMNVEV come from the germline V gene (reference sequence).

This chain uses TRBV15 with TRBJ2-3, with a tentative D call TRBD1 (6 bases). Trimming removed 1 base from V and 7 bases from J, with 21 bases in between. This CDR3 contains 17 residues. The germline V gene has CDR1 LNHNV and CDR2 YYDKDF (reference sequence). The CDR3 here is CATSRVGVRRDKNTQYF. CDR3 nucleotides: TGTGCCACCAGCAGAGTCGGTGTCCGCAGGGACAAGAATACGCAGTATTTT. Full variable domain (missing parts from reference TRBV15 and TRBJ2-3): DAMVIQNPRYQVTQFGKPVTLSCSQTLNHNVMYWYQQKSSQAPKLLFHYYDKDFNNEADTPDNFQSRRPNTSFCFLDIRSPGLGDTAMYLCATSRVGVRRDKNTQYFGPGTRLTVL.

The chain is built from TRBV2 and TRBJ2-7, with 8 bases aligning to TRBD1. CDR3 size: 13 residues. Germline assignment: CDR1 SNHLY and CDR2 FYNNEI. The V segment lost 4 bases and the J segment 2 bases; nucleotides outside the gene matches: 1. The CDR3 DNA reads TGTGCCAGCAGTGGGACAGGGACCTACGAGCAGTACTTC. This translates into CASSGTGTYEQYF.

This clonotype has ten or more counts. J is TRBJ2-7 and V is TRBV18, with D perhaps TRBD1 (6 bases). The CDR3 totals 13 residues. Germline V gene sequence: CDR1 KGHSH, CDR2 LQKENI. Trimming pared 5 bases from V and 6 bases from J, leaving 14 bases between. In DNA, the CDR3 is TGTGCCAGCTCAAGATCGGACAGTTCCGAGCAGTACGTC. Its protein is CASSRSDSSEQYV.

This clonotype was detected a few times. The genes are TRBV7-9 and TRBJ1-4; 7 bases map to TRBD1. V lost 0 bases, J lost 8 bases, and 9 bases stayed unmatched. The CDR3 has 16 amino acids. Germline CDR1 and CDR2: SEHNR and FQNEAQ (reference sequence). The CDR3 region has the DNA TGTGCCAGCAGCTTAGCGCTCTACAGGGGTCGCGAAAAACTGTTTTTT. This translates into CASSLALYRGREKLFF.

The rearrangement uses TRBV18 and TRBJ1-6; D possibly corresponds to TRBD1 (5 bases). CDR3 size: 12 residues. V was shortened by 3 bases and J by 10 bases, with 7 bases between the two germline ends. The germline V gene has CDR1 KGHSH and CDR2 LQKENI. CDR3: CASSPGHSPLHF. CDR3 nucleotides: TGTGCCAGCTCACCCGGACACTCACCCCTCCACTTT. The full variable domain, completed using reference TRBV18 and TRBJ1-6, is NAGVMQNPRHLVRRRGQEARLRCSPMKGHSHVYWYRQLPEEGLKFMVYLQKENIIDESGMPKERFSAEFPKEGPSILRIQQVVRGDSAAYFCASSPGHSPLHFGNGTRLTVT.

J is TRBJ2-1 and V is TRBV12-3 or TRBV12-4, with D possibly TRBD2 on 7 matching bases. This CDR3 contains 14 residues. The V end lost 7 bases, the J end lost 12 bases, and 22 bases lay between the germline ends. The DNA of the CDR3 is TGTGCCAGCACCCATTTCAGTGGGGGGGGCGGGCAGTTCTTC. It codes for CASTHFSGGGGQFF.

The chain couples TRBV4-3 to TRBJ2-3; D not resolved. Germline V CDR1 and CDR2: LGHNA, YSLEER. The CDR3 length is 15 residues. V was trimmed by 2 bases and J by 2 bases, leaving 11 bases between them. The CDR3 DNA is TGCGCCAGCAGCCAAAGAACGGCTATCACAGATACGCAGTATTTT. Its translation is CASSQRTAITDTQYF.

The V call is TRBV4-3, the J call TRBJ1-5; tentatively, D is TRBD1 (5 bases). Germline values: CDR1 LGHNA, CDR2 YSLEER. There are 13 residues in the CDR3. With 4 bases removed from V and 4 bases from J, the gap between germline ends came to 8 bases. As DNA, the CDR3 is TGCGCCAGCAGCCTGGGGGAGAATCAGCCCCAGCATTTT. Translation gives CASSLGENQPQHF.

The chain employs TRBV7-2 and TRBJ1-1; no definite D call. V lost 1 base, J lost 11 bases, and 14 bases lay in between. The V gene's germline CDR1 is SGHTA and CDR2 FQGNSA. The CDR3 totals 13 residues. The CDR3 coding sequence is TGTGCCAGCAGCTTAGAGTTTCAGATCCGGGCTTTCTTT. This translates into CASSLEFQIRAFF.

V gene TRBV10-3 combines with J gene TRBJ1-1, with D perhaps TRBD1 (5 bases). V lost 7 bases and J 3 bases, leaving 12 bases between the germline ends. CDR3 length equals 13 residues. The germline V gene has CDR1 ENHRY and CDR2 SYGVKD. The CDR3 sequence: CAITPRDDTEAFF. In DNA, the CDR3 is TGTGCCATCACTCCCAGGGACGACACTGAAGCTTTCTTT.

This clonotype was counted a few times. The V gene is TRBV6-5, the J gene TRBJ1-1, with D uncertain. CDR1 and CDR2 (germline): MNHEY, SVGAGI. The CDR3 extends over 14 amino acids. Deletions cut 6 bases from V and 1 base from J, with 12 bases between. The CDR3 nucleotides are TGTGCCAGCAGCCCCCTCCGGAAGAACACTGAAGCTTTCTTT. Encoded protein: CASSPLRKNTEAFF.

This clonotype occurred a few times. The V and J genes are TRBV7-9 and TRBJ2-3; no firm D call. The CDR3 sequence is 13 residues long. Trimming cost V 5 bases and J 6 bases, with 12 bases left between them. Germline V lookup: CDR1 SEHNR, CDR2 FQNEAQ (reference sequence). The CDR3 protein is CASSASGSDTQYF. Here the CDR3 DNA reads TGTGCCAGCAGCGCCTCCGGGTCCGATACGCAGTATTTT.